This TCR beta chain originates from a study of blood T cell repertoires in COVID-19. The protocol was immunoSEQ multiplex PCR, while the TCRdb copy is restricted to in-frame clones and leaves out a portion. Of a few hundred thousand clones in the sample, approximately 90% were seen once. The study assigned cohorts using participant-reported clinical history. After removal of 4 bases from V and 4 bases from J, the junction contained 9 bases not matched to a gene. This CDR3 has 16 residues. Germline V gene sequence: CDR1 GTSNPN, CDR2 SVGIG (reference sequence). The sequenced material came from PBMCs or T cells enriched from blood (not recorded which). The TCR originated in a woman aged 18-29 years who had recovered from COVID-19. The gene calls are TRBV30 and TRBJ2-1; 11 bases line up with TRBD2. The CDR3 nucleotides read TGTGCCTGGATCGCCGCGGGACTAGCGGAGTACAATGAGCAGTTCTTC. It specifies CAWIAAGLAEYNEQFF.